The clone carrying this T cell receptor (beta chain) counts as medium-sized by frequency. TCRdb re-called the 10x single-cell sequencing reads, yielding one record per CDR3 amino acid sequence without DNA. The specimen's table records over a thousand distinct CDR3 sequences. The record originates from a study of CD8 T cells in cerebrospinal fluid in Alzheimer's disease. The CDR3 is 13 amino acids. Germline values: CDR1 SEHNR, CDR2 FQNEAQ (reference sequence). The material sequenced was cerebrospinal fluid. This sequence was found in a human donor in good health. This sequence joins TRBV7-9 and TRBJ2-2. The CDR3 loop reads CASSLARAGELFF.